This T cell receptor (beta chain) stems from a study of blood T cell repertoires in COVID-19. Study context: PBMCs, B-cell-depleted T cells, or T cells were the source of the cDNA or gDNA that made up the material.

The germline V gene has CDR1 SGHNT and CDR2 YYREEE (reference sequence). The CDR3 has 14 amino acids. Unmatched junction bases numbered 8, after V lost 5 bases and J lost 7 bases. Original processing notes: The assay estimated nucleated cells by amplifying reference gene primers. Clones were sequenced by immunoSEQ multiplex PCR, and TCRdb holds only the in-frame ones, with some missing. V, J and clone size are those of that table, while D and trimming were read from the DNA. The table shows over 90,000 clones, with approximately 86% occurring only once. J is TRBJ2-3 and V is TRBV5-4; the match to TRBD2 covers 9 bases. Sequenced: peripheral blood. The TCR comes from a woman in her sixties in a cohort sampled during active or convalescent COVID-19. CDR3 in DNA: TGTGCCAGCAGTGCGGGGGGGGATGTAAATACGCAGTATTTT. Protein: CASSAGGDVNTQYF.